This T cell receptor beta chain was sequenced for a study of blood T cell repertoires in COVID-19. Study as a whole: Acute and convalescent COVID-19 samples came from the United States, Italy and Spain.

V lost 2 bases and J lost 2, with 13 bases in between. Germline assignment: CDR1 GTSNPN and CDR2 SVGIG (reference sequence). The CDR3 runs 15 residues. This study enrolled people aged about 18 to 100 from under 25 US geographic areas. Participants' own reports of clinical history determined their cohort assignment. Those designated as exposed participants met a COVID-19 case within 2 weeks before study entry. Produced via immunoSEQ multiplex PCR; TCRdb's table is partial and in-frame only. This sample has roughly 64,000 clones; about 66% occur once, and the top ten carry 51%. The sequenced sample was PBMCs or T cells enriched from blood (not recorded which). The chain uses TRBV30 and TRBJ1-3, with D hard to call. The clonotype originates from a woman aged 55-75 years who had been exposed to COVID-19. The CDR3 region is CAWSTLEPTGNTIYF. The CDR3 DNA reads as TGTGCCTGGAGTACCCTAGAACCGACTGGAAACACCATATATTTT.